A single sample is the source of the 5 T cell receptor beta chains below, sequenced in a study of patients and donors after allogeneic stem cell transplantation. TCRdb ran MiXCR on the RT-PCR reads and lists one entry per CDR3 protein. Of some 960,000 distinct CDR3 sequences in the sample, over 15% were seen once. Sequenced material: blood, either unsorted or a sorted T cell fraction (not recorded which). These receptors were obtained from a human donor who was either an allogeneic HSCT recipient or a stem cell or donor lymphocyte infusion donor (not recorded which). It is not recorded whose cells these are; they may come from a transplant donor.

In this sample, this clonotype turned up a few times. The V call is TRBV7-2, the J call TRBJ2-1, with TRBD2 identical over 7 bases. Trimming took 5 bases from V and 11 from J; bases not matched to a gene: 6. Per germline, CDR1 SGHTA and CDR2 FQGNSA. The CDR3 is made up of 12 amino acids. The DNA of the CDR3 is TGTGCCAGCAGCCCCCAGCGGGGAAAGCAGTTCTTC. Translated, it gives CASSPQRGKQFF.

In its sample, this clonotype was seen many times. This chain joins TRBV7-8 and TRBJ1-6; a possible D gene is TRBD1 (5 bases). V lost 1 base and J lost 9, with 13 bases in between. The CDR3 loop spans 15 amino acids. The germline V gene encodes CDR1 SGHVS and CDR2 FQNEAQ. The CDR3 region is CASSLGWQGGSPLHF. DNA for the CDR3: TGTGCCAGCAGCTTAGGTTGGCAGGGAGGTTCACCCCTCCACTTT. Drawing the rest from reference TRBV7-8 and TRBJ1-6, the complete variable domain is GAGVSQSPRYKVAKRGQDVALRCDPISGHVSLFWYQQALGQGPEFLTYFQNEAQLDKSGLPSDRFFAERPEGSVSTLKIQRTQQEDSAVYLCASSLGWQGGSPLHFGNGTRLTVT.

The chain uses TRBV29-1 and TRBJ2-7; D is uncertain. The germline V gene encodes CDR1 SQVTM and CDR2 ANQGSEA. Trimming removed 1 base from V and 2 bases from J, with 15 bases in between. This CDR3 contains 15 residues. Written as DNA, the CDR3 is TGCAGCGTTGAAGGGGTGGGGAAAAAGGCCTACGAGCAGTACTTC. Translating gives CSVEGVGKKAYEQYF.

This clonotype was seen only a few times. CDR3 DNA sequence: TGTGCCAGCAGCGCTAAAGGACCCCCGCCCGGCTGGGACGAGCAGTACTTC. Residues: CASSAKGPPPGWDEQYF. V and J are TRBV12-3 or TRBV12-4 and TRBJ2-7; D not resolved. Trimming took off 6 bases at V and 5 bases at J, with 26 bases between the two ends. The CDR3 has 17 amino acids.

This clonotype has only a few counts. The gene calls are TRBV6-6 and TRBJ2-1, with 10 bases lining up with TRBD1. CDR1 is MNHNY, CDR2 SVGAGI, per germline (reference sequence). The CDR3 has 13 amino acids. V dropped 7 bases and J dropped 9; count of bases not matched to a gene: 6. The CDR3, as DNA: TGTGCCAGCAAGGGGACAGGGGATGGTGAGCAGTTCTTC. Encoded protein: CASKGTGDGEQFF.